The TCR beta chain under discussion was sequenced for a study of cytomegalovirus exposure and HLA in healthy donors. PCR primers comprised 60 Vbeta and 13 Jbeta primers. Study processing details: About 10 million of some 80 million unique TCR beta chains were shared, per a later count. Using immunoSEQ multiplex PCR, the repertoire was profiled, and TCRdb retains in-frame clones only, with some absent. V, J and clone size reflect that table, while D and trimming were determined from the DNA. The profile covers about 85,000 clones, with over 70% appearing a single time and 23% taken by the ten largest. The V segment lost 3 bases and the J segment 1 base; nucleotides outside the gene matches: 2. The CDR3 loop spans 14 amino acids. Germline V gene data show CDR1 as KGHSH and CDR2 as LQKENI.

The V and J genes are TRBV18 and TRBJ1-1; 7 bases line up with TRBD1. The receptor was isolated from a woman aged 45-60 years in good health and CMV-seropositive. Source material: PBMCs. CDR3 sequence reads: CASSPGQRNTEAFF. For the CDR3, the DNA is TGTGCCAGCTCACCGGGACAGAGGAACACTGAAGCTTTCTTT. The entire variable domain, with the rest obtained from reference TRBV18 and TRBJ1-1, is as follows: NAGVMQNPRHLVRRRGQEARLRCSPMKGHSHVYWYRQLPEEGLKFMVYLQKENIIDESGMPKERFSAEFPKEGPSILRIQQVVRGDSAAYFCASSPGQRNTEAFFGQGTRLTVV.